These T cell receptor beta chains were read from a single sample in a study of graft-versus-host responses after intestinal transplantation. Produced via immunoSEQ multiplex PCR; TCRdb's table is partial and in-frame only. Of about 120,000 clones listed, roughly 95% were seen once; the top ten hold about 3.3%. These TCRs' antigens remain unknown. The sample in question was unstimulated CD8+ T cells sorted from spleen or lymph node cells, obtained before intestinal transplant. Receptor source: a human donor who received an intestinal transplant. The CDR3 runs from the conserved cysteine through the conserved F or W. A D gene is named only where the DNA matches it firmly. Rows may omit the clone size; those that give it use once, few, many or a size class.

j_call clone_size d_call cdr3_length v_call cdr3_nt cdr3_aa
TRBJ2-1 . . 13 TRBV6-5 TGTGCCAGCAATTACCCCGCAGCAGGTGAGCAGTTCTTC CASNYPAAGEQFF
TRBJ2-7 once . 14 TRBV4-2 TGTGCCAGCAGCGCGACTACAGGTGATTACGAGCAGTACTTC CASSATTGDYEQYF
TRBJ2-7 . . 14 TRBV6-1 TGTGCCAGCCCCCGGGACTCCTCGATCGACGAGCAGTACTTC CASPRDSSIDEQYF
TRBJ2-7 . . 14 TRBV28 TGTGCCAGCAGTTTGCGAGGCCTCTCCTACGAGCAGTACTTC CASSLRGLSYEQYF
TRBJ2-7 few TRBD1 14 TRBV28 TGTGCCAGCAGCGAGTTAGGGACAGCAATCGAGCAGTACTTC CASSELGTAIEQYF
TRBJ2-5 . . 14 TRBV7-6 TGTGCCAGCAGCTTAGAGGGCGTTCAAGAGACCCAGTACTTC CASSLEGVQETQYF
TRBJ1-5 . TRBD1 15 TRBV19 TGTGCCAGTAGTATTGGGACAGGGGGCAGGCAGCCCCAGCATTTT CASSIGTGGRQPQHF
TRBJ2-1 once . 13 TRBV14 TGTGCCAGCAGCCACGGGCAATACAATGAGCAGTTCTTC CASSHGQYNEQFF
TRBJ2-2 . . 15 TRBV7-8 TGTGCCAGCAGCGCCGGCAGACCGAACACCGGGGAGCTGTTTTTT CASSAGRPNTGELFF
TRBJ2-3 . TRBD2 18 TRBV2 TGTGCCAGCAGGGAAGGGCTAGCGGGAGGGTTTAGCACAGATACGCAGTATTTT CASREGLAGGFSTDTQYF
TRBJ2-6 . . 20 TRBV14 TGTGCCAGCAGCCAAGATTGGGGGCACAGGAGAAGGGCTGGGGCCAACGTCCTGACTTTC CASSQDWGHRRRAGANVLTF
TRBJ2-7 . TRBD2 20 TRBV29-1 TGCAGCGTTGAAGGCCCACAGAGCGGGAGTAGGGAAAGCGGCTACTACGAGCAGTACTTC CSVEGPQSGSRESGYYEQYF
TRBJ2-1 . . 14 TRBV5-6 TGTGCCAGCAGCTTGGTGCAGGACTACAATGAGCAGTTCTTC CASSLVQDYNEQFF
TRBJ2-7 once TRBD1 13 TRBV29-1 TGCAGCGTTGAAGGGGACAGACCCTACGAGCAGTACTTC CSVEGDRPYEQYF
TRBJ2-7 . . 14 TRBV19 TGTGCCAGTAGTCCCACCCGACGAGGCTACGAGCAGTACTTC CASSPTRRGYEQYF
TRBJ2-1 . . 18 TRBV18 TGTGCCAGCTCCCACCGGGACACTCTGCCGACTACCTACGGTGAGCAGTTCTTC CASSHRDTLPTTYGEQFF
TRBJ1-3 . TRBD1 13 TRBV5-6 TGTGCCAGCAGTAGGGGACAGGGAAACACCATATATTTT CASSRGQGNTIYF
TRBJ1-1 . . 11 TRBV19 TGTGCCAGTAGCCAGAACACTGAAGCTTTCTTT CASSQNTEAFF
TRBJ2-1 . . 14 TRBV5-6 TGTGCCAGCAGCGCCCTAGTTTCAGTTGGTGAGCAGTTCTTC CASSALVSVGEQFF
TRBJ2-7 . . 13 TRBV14 TGTGCCAGCAGCCAAGAATTTTCCTACGAGCAGTACTTC CASSQEFSYEQYF
TRBJ2-2 . TRBD2 17 TRBV25-1 TGTGCCAGCAGTGAATATCCCCTAGCGGGGAACACCGGGGAGCTGTTTTTT CASSEYPLAGNTGELFF